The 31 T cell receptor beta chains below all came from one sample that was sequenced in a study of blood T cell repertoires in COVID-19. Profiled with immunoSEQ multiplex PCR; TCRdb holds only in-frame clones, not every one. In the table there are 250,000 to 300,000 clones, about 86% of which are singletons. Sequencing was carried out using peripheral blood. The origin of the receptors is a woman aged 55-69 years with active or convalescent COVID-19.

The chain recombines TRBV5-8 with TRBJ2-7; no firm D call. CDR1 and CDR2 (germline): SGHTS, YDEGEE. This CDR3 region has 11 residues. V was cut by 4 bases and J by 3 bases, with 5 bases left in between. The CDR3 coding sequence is TGTGCCAGCAGCCCCCACTACGAGCAGTACTTC. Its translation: CASSPHYEQYF.

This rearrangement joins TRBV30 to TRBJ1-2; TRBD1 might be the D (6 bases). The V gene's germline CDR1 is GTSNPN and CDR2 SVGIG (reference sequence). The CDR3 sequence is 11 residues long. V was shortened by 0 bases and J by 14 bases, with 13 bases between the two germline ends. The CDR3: CAWSVGTGRTF. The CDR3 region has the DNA TGTGCCTGGAGTGTAGGAACAGGGAGAACCTTC.

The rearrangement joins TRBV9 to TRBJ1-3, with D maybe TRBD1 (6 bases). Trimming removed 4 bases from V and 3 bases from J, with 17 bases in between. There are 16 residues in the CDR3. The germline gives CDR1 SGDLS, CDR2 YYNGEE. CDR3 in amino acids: CASSPGGGVGGNTIYF. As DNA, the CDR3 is TGTGCCAGCAGCCCAGGAGGGGGGGTCGGTGGAAACACCATATATTTT.

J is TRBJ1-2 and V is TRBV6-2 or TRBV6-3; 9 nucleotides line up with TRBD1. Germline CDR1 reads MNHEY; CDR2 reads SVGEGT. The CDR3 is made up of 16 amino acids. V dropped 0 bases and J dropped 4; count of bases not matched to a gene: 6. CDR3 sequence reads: CASSYSGQGRPYGYTF. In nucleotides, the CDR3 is TGTGCCAGCAGTTACTCGGGACAGGGTCGTCCCTATGGCTACACCTTC.

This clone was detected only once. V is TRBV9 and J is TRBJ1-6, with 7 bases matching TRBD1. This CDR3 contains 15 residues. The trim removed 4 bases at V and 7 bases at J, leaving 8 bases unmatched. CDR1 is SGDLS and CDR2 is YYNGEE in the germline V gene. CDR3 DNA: TGTGCCAGCAGCTGGGGACAGCGTGGAAATTCACCCCTCCACTTT. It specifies CASSWGQRGNSPLHF.

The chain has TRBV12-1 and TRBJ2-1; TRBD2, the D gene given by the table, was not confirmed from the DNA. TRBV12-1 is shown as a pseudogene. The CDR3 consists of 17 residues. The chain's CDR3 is CASSPGLAGGQGDEQFF. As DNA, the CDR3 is TGTGCCAGCAGCCCCGGACTAGCGGGGGGCCAAGGTGATGAGCAGTTCTTC.

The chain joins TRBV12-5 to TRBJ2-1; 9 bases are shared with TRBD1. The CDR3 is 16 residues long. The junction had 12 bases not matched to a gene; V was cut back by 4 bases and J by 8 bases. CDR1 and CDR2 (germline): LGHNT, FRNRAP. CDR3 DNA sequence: TGTGCTAGTGGTTCACTGGACAGGGGCGGGGAGGATGAGCAGTTCTTC. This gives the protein CASGSLDRGGEDEQFF.

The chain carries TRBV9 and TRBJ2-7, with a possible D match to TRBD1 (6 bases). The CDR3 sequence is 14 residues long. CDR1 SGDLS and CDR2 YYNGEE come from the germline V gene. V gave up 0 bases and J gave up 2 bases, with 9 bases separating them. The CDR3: CASSVVDSTYEQYF. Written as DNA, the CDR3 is TGTGCCAGCAGCGTAGTGGACAGTACCTACGAGCAGTACTTC.

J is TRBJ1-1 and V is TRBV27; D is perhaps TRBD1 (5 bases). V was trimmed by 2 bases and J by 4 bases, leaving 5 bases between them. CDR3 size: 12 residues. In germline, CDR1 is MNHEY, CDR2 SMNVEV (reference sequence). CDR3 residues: CASSLTGTEAFF. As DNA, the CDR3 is TGTGCCAGCAGTTTAACAGGCACTGAAGCTTTCTTT.

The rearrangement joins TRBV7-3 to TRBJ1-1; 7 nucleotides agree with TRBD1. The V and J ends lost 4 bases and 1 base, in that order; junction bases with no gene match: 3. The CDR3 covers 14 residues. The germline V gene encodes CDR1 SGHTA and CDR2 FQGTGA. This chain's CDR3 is CASSSTGANTEAFF. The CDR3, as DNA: TGTGCCAGCAGCTCTACAGGGGCGAACACTGAAGCTTTCTTT. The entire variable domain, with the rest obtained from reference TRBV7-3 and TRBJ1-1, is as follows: GAGVSQTPSNKVTEKGKYVELRCDPISGHTALYWYRQSLGQGPEFLIYFQGTGAADDSGLPNDRFFAVRPEGSVSTLKIQRTERGDSAVYLCASSSTGANTEAFFGQGTRLTVV.

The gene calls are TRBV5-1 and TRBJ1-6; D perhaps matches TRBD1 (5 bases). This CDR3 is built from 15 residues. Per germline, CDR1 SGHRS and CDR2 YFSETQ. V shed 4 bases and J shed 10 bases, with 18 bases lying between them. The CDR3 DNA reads TGCGCCAGCAGCCGGGGGACGCTGGCGGAATCACCCCTCCACTTT. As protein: CASSRGTLAESPLHF.

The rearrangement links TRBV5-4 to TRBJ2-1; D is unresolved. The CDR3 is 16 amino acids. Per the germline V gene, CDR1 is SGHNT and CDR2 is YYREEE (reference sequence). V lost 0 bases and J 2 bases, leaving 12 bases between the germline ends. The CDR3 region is CASSLDQRTAYNEQFF. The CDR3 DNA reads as TGTGCCAGCAGCTTGGATCAGCGTACCGCCTACAATGAGCAGTTCTTC.

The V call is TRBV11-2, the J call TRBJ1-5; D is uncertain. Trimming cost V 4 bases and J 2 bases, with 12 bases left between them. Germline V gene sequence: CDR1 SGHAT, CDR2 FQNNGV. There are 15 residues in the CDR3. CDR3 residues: CASSWSGSGNQPQHF. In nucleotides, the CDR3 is TGTGCCAGCAGCTGGTCCGGGAGCGGCAATCAGCCCCAGCATTTT.

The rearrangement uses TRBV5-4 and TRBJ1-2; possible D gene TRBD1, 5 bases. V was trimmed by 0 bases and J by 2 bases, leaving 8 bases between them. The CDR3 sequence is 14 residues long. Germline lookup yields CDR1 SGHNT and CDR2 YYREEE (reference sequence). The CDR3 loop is CASSLDGHNYGYTF. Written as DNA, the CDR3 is TGTGCCAGCAGCTTGGACGGACACAACTATGGCTACACCTTC.

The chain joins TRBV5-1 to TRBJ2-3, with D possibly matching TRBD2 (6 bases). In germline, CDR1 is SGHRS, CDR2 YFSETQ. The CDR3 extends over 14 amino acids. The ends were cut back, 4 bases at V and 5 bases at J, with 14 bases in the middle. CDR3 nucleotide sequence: TGCGCCAGCAGCCCTGGGGCTAGCGTAGATACGCAGTATTTT. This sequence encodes CASSPGASVDTQYF.

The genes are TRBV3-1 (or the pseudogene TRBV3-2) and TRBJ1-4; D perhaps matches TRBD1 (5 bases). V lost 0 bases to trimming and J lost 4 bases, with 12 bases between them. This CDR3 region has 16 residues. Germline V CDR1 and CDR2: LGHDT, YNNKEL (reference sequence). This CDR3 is CASSQDAGGNNEKLFF. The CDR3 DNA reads TGTGCCAGCAGCCAAGATGCGGGGGGAAATAATGAAAAACTGTTTTTT.

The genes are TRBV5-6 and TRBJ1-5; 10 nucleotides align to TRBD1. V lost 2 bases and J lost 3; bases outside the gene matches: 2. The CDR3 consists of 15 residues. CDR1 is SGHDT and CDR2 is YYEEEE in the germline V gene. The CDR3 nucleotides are TGTGCCAGCAGCTTAGGGACAGGGGCCAATCAGCCCCAGCATTTT. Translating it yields CASSLGTGANQPQHF. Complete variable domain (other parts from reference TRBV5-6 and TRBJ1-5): DAGVTQSPTHLIKTRGQQVTLRCSPKSGHDTVSWYQQALGQGPQFIFQYYEEEERQRGNFPDRFSGHQFPNYSSELNVNALLLGDSALYLCASSLGTGANQPQHFGDGTRLSIL.

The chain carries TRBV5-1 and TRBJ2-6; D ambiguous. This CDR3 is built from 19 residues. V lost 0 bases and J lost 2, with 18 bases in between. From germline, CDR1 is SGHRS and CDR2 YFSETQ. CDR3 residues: CASSLDLSEFRPGANVLTF. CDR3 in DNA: TGCGCCAGCAGCTTGGACCTAAGCGAATTTCGGCCTGGGGCCAACGTCCTGACTTTC.

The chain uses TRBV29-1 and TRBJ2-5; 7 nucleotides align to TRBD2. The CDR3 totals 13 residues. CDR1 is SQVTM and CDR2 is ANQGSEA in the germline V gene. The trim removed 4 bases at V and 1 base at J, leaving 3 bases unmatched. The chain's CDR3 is CSVGGSLQETQYF. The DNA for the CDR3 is TGCAGCGTTGGCGGGAGCCTCCAAGAGACCCAGTACTTC.

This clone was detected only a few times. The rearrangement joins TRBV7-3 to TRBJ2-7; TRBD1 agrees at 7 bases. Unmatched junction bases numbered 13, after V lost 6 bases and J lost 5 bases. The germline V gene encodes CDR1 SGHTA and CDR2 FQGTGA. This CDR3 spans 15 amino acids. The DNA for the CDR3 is TGTGCCAGCAGTGAGCAGCCAACAGGGGCGAACGAGCAGTACTTC. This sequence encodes CASSEQPTGANEQYF.

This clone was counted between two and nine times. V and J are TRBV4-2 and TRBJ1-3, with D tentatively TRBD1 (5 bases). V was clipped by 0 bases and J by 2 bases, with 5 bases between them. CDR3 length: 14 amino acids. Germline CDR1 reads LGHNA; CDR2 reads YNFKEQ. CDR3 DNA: TGTGCCAGCAGCCAAGAGACAGCTGGAAACACCATATATTTT. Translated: CASSQETAGNTIYF.

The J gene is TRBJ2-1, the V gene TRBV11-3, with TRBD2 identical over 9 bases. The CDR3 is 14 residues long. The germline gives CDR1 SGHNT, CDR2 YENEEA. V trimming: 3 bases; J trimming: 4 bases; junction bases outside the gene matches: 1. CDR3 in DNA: TGTGCCAGCAGCTTCAGCGGGGGGTACAATGAGCAGTTCTTC. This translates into CASSFSGGYNEQFF.

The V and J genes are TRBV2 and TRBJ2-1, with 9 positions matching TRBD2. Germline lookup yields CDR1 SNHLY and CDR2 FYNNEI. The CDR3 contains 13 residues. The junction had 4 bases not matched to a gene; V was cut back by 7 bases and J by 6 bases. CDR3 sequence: CASTGLARNEQFF. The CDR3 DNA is TGTGCCAGCACGGGACTAGCCCGCAATGAGCAGTTCTTC.

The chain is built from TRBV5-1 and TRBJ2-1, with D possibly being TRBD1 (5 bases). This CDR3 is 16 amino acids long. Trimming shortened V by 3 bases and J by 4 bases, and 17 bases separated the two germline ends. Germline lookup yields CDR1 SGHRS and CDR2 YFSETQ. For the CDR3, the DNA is TGCGCCAGCAGCTCAGGCTATCAGGGAACTTACAATGAGCAGTTCTTC. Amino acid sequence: CASSSGYQGTYNEQFF. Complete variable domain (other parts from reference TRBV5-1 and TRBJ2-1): KAGVTQTPRYLIKTRGQQVTLSCSPISGHRSVSWYQQTPGQGLQFLFEYFSETQRNKGNFPGRFSGRQFSNSRSEMNVSTLELGDSALYLCASSSGYQGTYNEQFFGPGTRLTVL.

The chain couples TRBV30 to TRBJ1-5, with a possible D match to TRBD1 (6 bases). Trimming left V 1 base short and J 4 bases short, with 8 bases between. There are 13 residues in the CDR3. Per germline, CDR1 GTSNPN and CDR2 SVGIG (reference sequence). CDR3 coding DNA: TGTGCCTGGAGTGCACAGGGAAATCAGCCCCAGCATTTT. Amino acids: CAWSAQGNQPQHF. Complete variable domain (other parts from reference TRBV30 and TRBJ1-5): SQTIHQWPATLVQPVGSPLSLECTVEGTSNPNLYWYRQAAGRGLQLLFYSVGIGQISSEVPQNLSASRPQDRQFILSSKKLLLSDSGFYLCAWSAQGNQPQHFGDGTRLSIL.

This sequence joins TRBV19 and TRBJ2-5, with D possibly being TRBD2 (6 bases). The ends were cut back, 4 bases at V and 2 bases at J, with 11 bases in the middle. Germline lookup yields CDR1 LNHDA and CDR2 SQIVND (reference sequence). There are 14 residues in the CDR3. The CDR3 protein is CASSTRTTQETQYF. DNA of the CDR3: TGTGCCAGTAGTACCCGGACTACACAAGAGACCCAGTACTTC.

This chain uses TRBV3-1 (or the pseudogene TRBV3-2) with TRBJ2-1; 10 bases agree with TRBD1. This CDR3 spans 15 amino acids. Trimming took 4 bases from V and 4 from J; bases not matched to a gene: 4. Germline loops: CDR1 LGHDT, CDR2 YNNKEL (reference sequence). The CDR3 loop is CASSPAGQGYNEQFF. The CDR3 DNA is TGTGCCAGCAGCCCAGCGGGACAGGGGTACAATGAGCAGTTCTTC.

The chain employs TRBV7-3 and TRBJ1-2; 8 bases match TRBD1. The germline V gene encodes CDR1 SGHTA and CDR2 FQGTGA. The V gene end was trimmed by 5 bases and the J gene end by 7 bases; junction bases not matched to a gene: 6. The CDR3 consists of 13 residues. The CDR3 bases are TGTGCCAGCAGCCGGGACAGGTTGGGTGGCTACACCTTC. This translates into CASSRDRLGGYTF.

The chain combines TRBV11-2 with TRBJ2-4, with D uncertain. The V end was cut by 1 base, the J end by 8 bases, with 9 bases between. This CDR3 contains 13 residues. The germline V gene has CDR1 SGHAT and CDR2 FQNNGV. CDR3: CASSLAKSYIQYF. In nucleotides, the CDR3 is TGTGCCAGCAGCTTAGCCAAGAGTTACATTCAGTACTTC.

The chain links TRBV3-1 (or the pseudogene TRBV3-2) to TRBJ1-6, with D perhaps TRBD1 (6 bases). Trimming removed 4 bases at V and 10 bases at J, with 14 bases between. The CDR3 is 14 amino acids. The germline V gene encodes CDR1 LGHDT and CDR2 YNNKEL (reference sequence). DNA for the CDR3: TGTGCCAGCAGCCCGACAGGACGGGGATCACCCCTCCACTTT. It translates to CASSPTGRGSPLHF.

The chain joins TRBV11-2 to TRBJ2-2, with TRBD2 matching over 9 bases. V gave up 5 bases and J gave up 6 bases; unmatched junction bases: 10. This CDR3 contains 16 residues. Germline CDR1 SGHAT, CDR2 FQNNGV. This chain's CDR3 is CASSQSAGGGAGELFF. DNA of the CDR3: TGTGCCAGCAGCCAATCAGCGGGGGGAGGGGCCGGGGAGCTGTTTTTT.